This TCR beta chain was retrieved from a study of vaccination effects on CD4 cells after COVID-19. Study in general: Vaccination of participants consisted of two doses of either the BNT162b2 or mRNA-1273 vaccine.

Expansion with viral peptide pools was applied to antigen-specific CD4+ T cells by the ViraFEST assay prior to sequencing. When around ten days of culture had elapsed, CD4+ T cells were isolated. Testing of the vaccine recipients showed negative nucleocapsid antibodies and no prior SARS-CoV-2 infection. Cultures received IL-2 medium that replaced half the medium on days 3 and 7. Trimming took 5 bases from V and 3 from J; bases not matched to a gene: 1. The germline V gene encodes CDR1 WNHNN and CDR2 SYGVQD (reference sequence). The CDR3 covers 13 residues. This table comes from immunoSEQ multiplex PCR, and its TCRdb copy is limited to in-frame clones, with some not included. This repertoire shows about 43,000 clones, around 80% found once; its top ten account for 11%. On this clone itself: Antigen: not known.

Study-wide points: No early post-infection timepoints were available in the study, which also included few convalescent patients.

The clonotype was recovered from a human donor who received a COVID-19 vaccine. The chain has TRBV10-1 and TRBJ1-1; 9 nucleotides agree with TRBD1. The sample consisted of CD4+ T cells from PBMCs cultured with SARS-CoV-2 spike peptides, taken before COVID-19 vaccination. The CDR3 DNA reads TGCGCCAGCAGTCGGGACAGGGACACTGAAGCTTTCTTT. Its protein product is CASSRDRDTEAFF.